The clone carrying this T cell receptor beta chain was picked up one time. The germline gives CDR1 MNHNS, CDR2 SASEGT. V dropped 2 bases and J dropped 1; count of bases not matched to a gene: 10. CDR3 length equals 20 residues. Assay: immunoSEQ multiplex PCR; the TCRdb copy retains only in-frame clones and omits some. Seen here are hundreds of thousands of clones, roughly 88% observed once, and the top ten hold 0.0095% to 0.012%. These data come from a study of shared T cell receptors in the human thymus. The same specimen was also included in a second study, on human thymus T cells.

The specimen was thymocytes. The genes are TRBV6-1 and TRBJ2-4; 14 nucleotides align to TRBD2. This clonotype originated in a boy under three years old with a congenital heart defect. This chain's CDR3 is CASSETPSRTSGGAKNIQYF. CDR3 DNA sequence: TGTGCCAGCAGTGAAACCCCATCCCGGACTAGCGGGGGGGCCAAAAACATTCAGTACTTC.